The T cell receptor beta chain described here comes from a study of OX40 agonist ivuxolimab in advanced cancers. At the level of the study: Those treated in dose escalation had hepatocellular carcinoma, melanoma, renal cell cancer or head and neck cancer.

The CDR3 sequence is 15 residues long. Trimming took 1 base from V and 4 from J, leaving 13 bases between them. CDR1 is SEHNR, CDR2 FQNEAQ, per germline (reference sequence). With respect to this clone: The antigen is unknown.

Study observations and caveats: At 0.1 to 3.0 mg/kg and by week 6, clonal expansion occurred in CD4+ and CD8+ blood T cells.

Libraries were prepared by immunoSEQ multiplex PCR; TCRdb keeps only in-frame clonotypes and omits some of them. This sample yields around 86,000 clones, of which 85% to 95% are seen a single time; 13% to 15% belongs to the top ten. The chain links TRBV7-9 to TRBJ2-5; D call uncertain. The TCR sequence derives from an adult with an advanced solid tumor such as melanoma, head and neck, liver or kidney cancer. The material was CD4+ or CD8+ T cells sorted from blood, obtained in a trial of the OX40 agonist ivuxolimab. CDR3 nucleotide sequence: TGTGCCAGCAGCTTAGAACGGGCTTCACGAGAGACCCAGTACTTC. This sequence encodes CASSLERASRETQYF.